The 29 T cell receptor beta chains below come from one sample, sequenced in a study of tissue T cells after allogeneic stem cell transplantation. Method: immunoSEQ multiplex PCR; TCRdb's copy keeps in-frame clones and lacks some. The sample lists around 6,800 clones; approximately 55% were seen once. Time point denoted: mouse harvest day 7 after allogeneic transplant. Tail vein injection delivered 10^7 T-cell-depleted bone marrow cells and 10^6 splenic CD5+ T cells. The sample was lymph node tissue. All receptors derive from a female BALB/c mouse given C57BL/6 T cells with graft-versus-host disease after an allogeneic hematopoietic cell transplant.

Regarding this clone: Gene names denote mouse genes. The CDR3: CASGGRGAETLYF. The DNA read from the CDR3 is TGTGCCAGCGGAGGCAGGGGTGCAGAAACGCTGTAT. The chain carries TRBV26 and TRBJ2-3; maybe TRBD1 (5 bases). The read ends 1 residue before the CDR3 terminus; that terminus is restored from the germline J gene. CDR1 is KGHPV, CDR2 FQNQEV, per germline (reference sequence). This CDR3 contains 13 residues. Trimming left V 8 bases short and J 1 base short, with 10 bases between.

Regarding this clone: Gene names follow the mouse nomenclature. The read terminates 1 residue before the CDR3 end, so the remaining end is supplied by the germline J gene. This rearrangement joins TRBV26 to TRBJ1-2, with 10 bases identical to TRBD1. Trimming removed 7 bases from V and 2 bases from J; junction bases left unmatched: 4. CDR1 and CDR2 from the germline V gene are KGHPV and FQNQEV (reference sequence). The CDR3 extends over 14 amino acids. This CDR3 reads CASTPGQGNSDYTF. The sequenced CDR3 bases are TGTGCCAGCACTCCGGGACAGGGGAACTCCGACTACACC. Drawing the rest from reference TRBV26 and TRBJ1-2, the complete variable domain is NSKVIQTPRYLVKGQGQKAKMRCIPEKGHPVVFWYQQNKNNEFKFLINFQNQEVLQQIDMTEKRFSAECPSNSPCSLEIQSSEAGDSALYLCASTPGQGNSDYTFGSGTRLLVI.

By frequency in the sample, this clone is medium-sized. Germline and genes: mouse. The read falls 1 residue short of the CDR3 end, and the missing part is taken from the germline J gene. The chain joins TRBV26 to TRBJ2-7, with 11 nucleotides matching TRBD2. CDR1 and CDR2 (germline): KGHPV, FQNQEV (reference sequence). The CDR3 length is 14 residues. The J segment lost 4 bases and the V segment lost 4 bases, leaving 3 bases of the junction unmatched. Incomplete CDR3 DNA: TGTGCCAGCAGTCCCGGGACTGGGGGATATGAACAGTAC. Its translation is CASSPGTGGYEQY. The whole CDR3 protein is CASSPGTGGYEQYF. The variable domain in full, with the rest retrieved from reference TRBV26 and TRBJ2-7, is NSKVIQTPRYLVKGQGQKAKMRCIPEKGHPVVFWYQQNKNNEFKFLINFQNQEVLQQIDMTEKRFSAECPSNSPCSLEIQSSEAGDSALYLCASSPGTGGYEQYFGPGTRLTVL.

Note on this clone: All gene names here are mouse names. The CDR3 extends 1 residue past the end of the read, so its final part is completed from the germline J gene. This sequence joins TRBV23 and TRBJ2-3. CDR3 size: 14 residues. Germline V gene sequence: CDR1 KGHTA, CDR2 FQNQQP. CDR3 sequence reads: CSSSPGLSAETLYF. The sequenced CDR3 bases are TGCTCCAGCAGTCCGGGTCTTAGTGCAGAAACGCTGTAT. Filled out from reference TRBV23 and TRBJ2-3, the complete variable domain reads DAAVTQKPRYLIKMKGQEAEMKCIPEKGHTAVFWYQQKQSKELKFLIYFQNQQPLDQIDMVKERFSAVCPSSSLCSLGIRTCEAEDSALYLCSSSPGLSAETLYFGSGTRLTVL.

This clone was observed once. The listed genes are named as in mouse. The read terminates 1 residue before the CDR3 end, so the remaining end is supplied by the germline J gene. J is TRBJ2-5 and V is TRBV26; 7 nucleotides align to TRBD1. In germline, CDR1 is KGHPV, CDR2 FQNQEV (reference sequence). The CDR3 has 13 amino acids. The V gene end was trimmed by 8 bases and the J gene end by 2 bases; junction bases not matched to a gene: 4. The CDR3 bases that were read are TGTGCCAGCTCCCGGGACAGCCAAGACACCCAGTAC. Translating it yields CASSRDSQDTQY. The full CDR3 is CASSRDSQDTQYF.

In the case of this clone: The gene names given are mouse names. The read ends 1 residue shy of where the CDR3 ends; the end is completed using the germline J gene. The gene calls are TRBV23 and TRBJ1-1; the table's D call, TRBD1, was not checked against the DNA. This CDR3 is built from 13 residues. The germline CDR1 and CDR2 sequences are KGHTA and FQNQQP. The CDR3 bases that were read are TGCTCCAGCAGTCTGCAGGGAGGCACAGAAGTCTTC. As protein: CSSSLQGGTEVF. The full-length CDR3 reads as CSSSLQGGTEVFF.

Worth noting for this clone: These gene names are mouse names. The read ends 1 residue before the CDR3 terminus; that terminus is restored from the germline J gene. V usage is TRBV16 and J usage is TRBJ1-6, with unresolved D. TRBJ1-6 is an ORF; its function is uncertain. V lost 0 bases and J lost 4, with 7 bases in between. The CDR3 runs to 15 residues. From germline, CDR1 is SGHSA and CDR2 FRNQAP. This CDR3 is CASSLDPGYNSPLYF. The covered CDR3 bases are TGTGCAAGCAGCTTAGATCCAGGTTATAATTCGCCCCTCTAC.

This clone was counted only a few times. The germline and genes are mouse ones. The observed sequence ends 1 residue before the CDR3 terminus, with the missing tail filled in from the germline J gene. The chain has TRBV19 and TRBJ1-4; 12 positions agree with TRBD1. The CDR3 runs to 15 residues. After removal of 6 bases from V and 8 bases from J, the junction contained 8 bases not matched to a gene. Germline V gives CDR1 FNHDT, CDR2 SITEND (reference sequence). This chain's CDR3 is CASTRDRGQGERLFF. Incomplete CDR3 DNA: TGTGCCAGCACCCGGGACAGGGGGCAGGGAGAAAGATTATTT. The full variable domain, in which reference TRBV19 and TRBJ1-4 provide the parts outside the CDR3, is GGIITQTPKFLIGQEGQKLTLKCQQNFNHDTMYWYRQDSGKGLRLIYYSITENDLQKGDLSEGYDASREKKSSFSLTVTSAQKNEMAVFLCASTRDRGQGERLFFGHGTKLSVL.

On this clone itself: Each gene name is a mouse one. Coverage ceases 1 residue before the CDR3 finishes, and the germline J gene fills in the end. The chain has TRBV19 and TRBJ1-1; D gene ambiguous. The V and J ends lost 1 base and 1 base respectively, with 8 bases between them. This CDR3 spans 14 amino acids. Germline CDR1 and CDR2: FNHDT and SITEND (reference sequence). Incomplete CDR3 DNA: TGTGCCAGCAGTATAAAGGCAGAAAACACAGAAGTCTTC. Protein sequence: CASSIKAENTEVF. The entire CDR3 reads CASSIKAENTEVFF.

In the case of this clone: Any gene name here is a mouse gene name. The CDR3 end falls 1 residue outside the read, so it is completed with the germline J gene. The rearrangement joins TRBV26 to TRBJ1-1; D is unclear. Germline assignment: CDR1 KGHPV and CDR2 FQNQEV (reference sequence). V lost 2 bases to trimming and J lost 3 bases, with 1 base between them. This CDR3 contains 11 residues. The CDR3: CASSLHTEVFF. The part of the CDR3 DNA that was read is TGTGCCAGCAGTCTGCACACAGAAGTCTTC.

With regard to this clone: The gene names here belong to mouse. Read sequence stops 1 residue before the CDR3 end, and the germline J gene provides the missing end. The gene calls are TRBV12-1 and TRBJ2-1; a possible D gene is TRBD1 (7 bases). Germline V lookup: CDR1 SGHSN, CDR2 HYEKVE. The CDR3 loop spans 13 amino acids. V shed 1 base and J shed 7 bases, with 10 bases lying between them. The DNA read from the CDR3 is TGTGCCAGCTCTCTAGGGGGCGGAGCTGAGCAGTTC. Translating gives CASSLGGGAEQF. In full, the CDR3 is CASSLGGGAEQFF.

There are a few counts of this clone. Gene names refer to mouse genes. Coverage ceases 1 residue before the CDR3 finishes, and the germline J gene fills in the end. The rearrangement uses TRBV13-1 and TRBJ1-1, with D hard to call. The CDR3 sequence is 11 residues long. V lost 5 bases, J lost 0 bases, and 2 bases lay in between. CDR1 NSHNY and CDR2 SYGAGN come from the germline V gene. The sequenced CDR3 bases are TGTGCCAGCAGAACAAACACAGAAGTCTTC. Encoded protein: CASRTNTEVF. The whole CDR3 is CASRTNTEVFF.

In regard to this clone: Mouse gene names and germline throughout. CDR3 amino acids: CASSLGQSSNERLFF. The CDR3 bases that were read are TGTGCCAGCAGTTTAGGACAATCTTCCAACGAAAGATTATTT. The chain joins TRBV15 to TRBJ1-4; the D is unclear. Read sequence stops 1 residue before the CDR3 end, and the germline J gene provides the missing end. The CDR3 is 15 residues long. Trimming removed 1 base from V and 1 base from J, with 7 bases in between. The V gene's germline CDR1 is SGHND and CDR2 FRSKSL.

Details on this clone: Here the gene names and germline are mouse. Sequencing ends 1 residue short of the CDR3 end; the germline J gene provides the rest. The J gene is TRBJ2-4, the V gene TRBV12-1; 7 bases are shared with TRBD2. The CDR3 contains 14 residues. The ends lost 4 bases at V and 0 bases at J; junction bases unmatched: 3. Looked up from germline, CDR1 is SGHSN and CDR2 is HYEKVE. The part of the CDR3 DNA that was read is TGTGCCAGCTCCAGGACTGGTAGTCAAAACACCTTGTAC. Translated: CASSRTGSQNTLY. The whole CDR3 sequence reads CASSRTGSQNTLYF.

This clone occurred a few times. Gene names and germline match the mouse. CDR3 sequence: CASRSTVSQNTLYF. Incomplete CDR3 DNA: TGTGCCAGCAGGTCGACAGTTAGTCAAAACACCTTGTAC. The V gene is TRBV26, the J gene TRBJ2-4; possibly TRBD1 for D (5 bases). The read terminates 1 residue before the CDR3 end, so the remaining end is supplied by the germline J gene. This CDR3 is 14 amino acids long. V shed 6 bases and J shed 0 bases, with 10 bases lying between them. Per the germline V gene, CDR1 is KGHPV and CDR2 is FQNQEV (reference sequence).

About this clone itself: Gene and germline names: mouse. The read terminates 1 residue ahead of where the CDR3 ends, so the germline J gene completes it. V usage is TRBV16 and J usage is TRBJ2-4; D uncertain. The V end lost 2 bases, the J end lost 7 bases, and 7 bases lay between the germline ends. Germline CDR1 is SGHSA and CDR2 is FRNQAP. The CDR3 has 12 amino acids. The CDR3 DNA, read in part, is TGTGCAAGCAGCTTACCTGCTCACACCTTGTAC. Protein: CASSLPAHTLY. The CDR3 reads in full as CASSLPAHTLYF. The whole variable domain, remainder taken from reference TRBV16 and TRBJ2-4, is NAGVIQTPRHKVTGKGQEATLWCEPISGHSAVFWYRQTIVQGLEFLTYFRNQAPIDDSGMPKERFSAQMPNQSHSTLKIQSTQPQDSAVYLCASSLPAHTLYFGAGTRLSVL.

On this clone itself: The listed genes are named as in mouse. The CDR3 end is not reached by the read, which stops 1 residue before it; the germline J gene fills it in. The V call is TRBV13-3, the J call TRBJ2-2; D is uncertain. The germline V gene has CDR1 NNHDY and CDR2 SYVADS. There are 13 residues in the CDR3. The V end lost 4 bases, the J end lost 1 base, and 5 bases lay between the germline ends. The sequenced CDR3 bases are TGTGCCAGCAGTTGGGAAAACACCGGGCAGCTCTAC. This translates into CASSWENTGQLY. Given in full, the CDR3 is CASSWENTGQLYF.

This clone was detected only once. The listed genes are named as in mouse. Coverage ceases 1 residue before the CDR3 finishes, and the germline J gene fills in the end. The V gene is TRBV3, the J gene TRBJ1-2, with D uncertain. The CDR3 covers 12 residues. CDR1 and CDR2 (germline): SNHLY, FYNGKV (reference sequence). V lost 5 bases to trimming and J lost 0 bases, with 4 bases between them. CDR3 protein: CASSHTNSDYTF. The CDR3 DNA, read in part, is TGTGCCAGCAGCCACACAAACTCCGACTACACC.

As to this clone: Relative to the germline gene, one junction end is altered; a read error may explain this. The gene names here belong to mouse. The CDR3 goes on 1 residue after the read ends, and that part is filled in from the germline J gene. This chain connects TRBV15 to TRBJ2-7, with D possibly called TRBD1 or TRBD2 (6 bases each). This CDR3 region has 14 residues. Germline-derived CDR1 and CDR2 are SGHND and FRSKSL. The part of the CDR3 DNA that was read is TGTGCCAGCAGCTTAGGGGGGAGCTCCTATGAACAGTAC. It codes for CASSLGGSSYEQY. The entire CDR3 is CASSLGGSSYEQYF. Combining the CDR3 with reference TRBV15 and TRBJ2-7 gives the whole variable domain DAGVTQTPRHEVAEKGQTIILKCEPVSGHNDLFWYRQTKIQGLELLSYFRSKSLMEDGGAFKDRFKAEMLNSSFSTLKIQPTEPKDSAVYLCASSLGGSSYEQYFGPGTRLTVL.

In its sample, this clone was seen a few times. Genes and germline are mouse. The read is 1 residue too short to cover the CDR3 end, so that end is filled in from the germline J gene. This chain connects TRBV31 to TRBJ1-2; D is perhaps TRBD1 (5 bases). V was clipped by 1 base and J by 4 bases, with 10 bases between them. CDR1 and CDR2 from the germline V gene are GKSSPN and SITVG. CDR3 size: 13 residues. The sequenced part of the CDR3 DNA is TGTGCCTGGAGTCCCAGGGCAGGCTCCGACTACACC. The encoded protein is CAWSPRAGSDYT. The CDR3, in full, reads CAWSPRAGSDYTF.

Remarks on this clone: The listed genes are named as in mouse. This chain's CDR3 is CASSSTNANTEVFF. The part of the CDR3 DNA that was read is TGTGCAAGCAGCTCGACAAATGCAAACACAGAAGTCTTC. The V call is TRBV16, the J call TRBJ1-1; D unresolved. The read ends 1 residue before the CDR3 terminus; that terminus is restored from the germline J gene. Germline CDR1 and CDR2: SGHSA and FRNQAP. V was trimmed by 4 bases and J by 0 bases, leaving 9 bases between them. The CDR3 sequence is 14 residues long.

This clone was recorded only once. The listed genes are named as in mouse. From the germline J gene comes the end of the CDR3, since the read stops 1 residue before it. The J gene is TRBJ2-4, the V gene TRBV3; 7 bases are a match to TRBD1. CDR1 and CDR2 from the germline V gene are SNHLY and FYNGKV (reference sequence). V lost 5 bases and J lost 2; bases outside the gene matches: 4. The CDR3 has 14 residues. The CDR3 loop reads CASSPTGNQNTLYF. The covered CDR3 bases are TGTGCCAGCAGCCCGACAGGGAATCAAAACACCTTGTAC.

With regard to this clone: Gene labels here are mouse ones. The part of the CDR3 DNA that was read is TGTGCCAGCAGTGATGGTGGGGGCGCGGGCCAAGACACCCAGTAC. Its translation is CASSDGGGAGQDTQY. The whole CDR3 region reads CASSDGGGAGQDTQYF. The rearrangement links TRBV13-1 to TRBJ2-5; D possibly uses TRBD1 or TRBD2 (6 bases each). The read ends 1 residue shy of where the CDR3 ends; the end is completed using the germline J gene. The V gene lost 0 bases and the J gene lost 2 bases, with 13 bases spanning the gap. The CDR3 runs 16 residues. The germline V gene has CDR1 NSHNY and CDR2 SYGAGN.

With regard to this clone: Gene names and germline match the mouse. The read terminates 1 residue ahead of where the CDR3 ends, so the germline J gene completes it. The genes are TRBV3 and TRBJ2-1; tentatively, D is TRBD1 or TRBD2 (5 bases each). V lost 1 base and J lost 1, with 8 bases in between. Looked up from germline, CDR1 is SNHLY and CDR2 is FYNGKV (reference sequence). The length of the CDR3 is 15 residues. CDR3 bases read: TGTGCCAGCAGCTTAGTCCGGGGGAACTATGCTGAGCAGTTC. Its translation: CASSLVRGNYAEQF. The complete CDR3 protein is CASSLVRGNYAEQFF.

Only a few counts were recorded for this clone. Genes and germline come from the mouse. The sequence runs out 1 residue before the end of the CDR3; the remainder is reconstructed from the germline J gene. V gene TRBV13-1 combines with J gene TRBJ2-2, with D possibly being TRBD1 (5 bases). This CDR3 comprises 12 residues. The V end lost 5 bases, the J end lost 5 bases, and 7 bases lay between the germline ends. Germline V gene sequence: CDR1 NSHNY, CDR2 SYGAGN. CDR3 in amino acids: CASRDNTGQLYF. CDR3 bases read: TGTGCCAGCAGGGACAATACCGGGCAGCTCTAC.

As regards this clone: Gene names denote mouse genes. The sequence runs out 1 residue before the end of the CDR3; the remainder is reconstructed from the germline J gene. The chain employs TRBV26 and TRBJ1-2; D is possibly TRBD1 (6 bases). V was clipped by 0 bases and J by 0 bases, with 8 bases between them. CDR3 length equals 15 residues. Per the germline V gene, CDR1 is KGHPV and CDR2 is FQNQEV (reference sequence). CDR3 DNA (partial): TGTGCCAGCAGTCTGTCGGGGGCTGCAAACTCCGACTACACC. Amino acids: CASSLSGAANSDYT. The whole CDR3 region reads CASSLSGAANSDYTF.

This clone was seen more than once but under ten times. Gene labels here are mouse ones. The read gets to within 1 residue of the CDR3 end, and the germline J gene fills in the rest. The chain links TRBV5 to TRBJ1-4, with 8 bases aligning to TRBD1. Germline CDR1 and CDR2: LGHNA and YNLKQL (reference sequence). V was clipped by 1 base and J by 7 bases; unmatched bases: 5. The CDR3 is 15 residues long. This chain's CDR3 is CASSQGTGRGERLFF. The part of the CDR3 DNA that was read is TGTGCCAGCAGCCAAGGGACAGGGAGGGGCGAAAGATTATTT.

In regard to this clone: Gene names are the mouse ones. The CDR3 end lies 1 residue beyond the end of the read and is filled in from the germline J gene. V and J are TRBV23 and TRBJ1-4; TRBD1, as called in the table, went unchecked against the DNA. The CDR3 has 17 amino acids. From germline, CDR1 is KGHTA and CDR2 FQNQQP. Here the CDR3 reads CSSSQRGQGAANERLFF. The covered CDR3 bases are TGCTCCAGCAGTCAACGAGGACAGGGGGCGGCCAACGAAAGATTATTT.

This clone was observed a handful of times. The gene symbols are mouse symbols. The read terminates 1 residue ahead of where the CDR3 ends, so the germline J gene completes it. This chain joins TRBV5 and TRBJ1-1; TRBD1 matches at 9 bases. Germline loops: CDR1 LGHNA, CDR2 YNLKQL (reference sequence). J lost 2 bases, V lost 4 bases, and 2 bases had no gene match. The CDR3 runs to 14 residues. Here the CDR3 reads CASSRTGANTEVFF. The CDR3 bases that were read are TGTGCCAGCAGCCGGACAGGGGCTAACACAGAAGTCTTC.